Following are 30 T cell receptor beta chains from one sample sequenced in a study of T cells in Graves' hyperthyroidism and ophthalmopathy. The investigators amplified TCR beta CDR3 regions from RNA transcripts. RT-PCR in the first round (using the HTBI primer set) targeted the TCR CDR3. TCRdb reprocessed the multiplex PCR reads with MiXCR, giving one entry per CDR3 protein. The repertoire consists of approximately 400,000 distinct CDR3 sequences, with roughly 19% occurring once and the leading ten covering approximately 4%. What was sequenced was blood. The receptors derive from a woman aged 18-30 years with Graves' hyperthyroidism.

This clonotype was seen repeatedly, ten times or more. V gene TRBV4-1 combines with J gene TRBJ2-2; D uncertain. V lost 4 bases and J lost 1, with 13 bases in between. Germline CDR1 MGHRA, CDR2 YSYEKL. The CDR3 extends over 16 amino acids. The CDR3 here is CASSLPSDGNTGELFF. CDR3 nucleotide sequence: TGCGCCAGCAGCCTCCCATCGGACGGGAACACCGGGGAGCTGTTTTTT.

This clonotype has a count of ten or more. The chain links TRBV6-4 to TRBJ2-2; 10 bases match TRBD2. Germline V CDR1 and CDR2: MRHNA, SNTAGT. The CDR3 consists of 15 residues. The V segment lost 2 bases and the J segment 4 bases; nucleotides outside the gene matches: 1. The CDR3 is CASSDVAGGTGELFF. The CDR3 DNA is TGTGCCAGCAGTGACGTAGCGGGGGGCACCGGGGAGCTGTTTTTT.

The rearrangement joins TRBV30 to TRBJ2-5; possible D gene TRBD1, 6 bases. CDR3 length equals 15 residues. Germline assignment: CDR1 GTSNPN and CDR2 SVGIG (reference sequence). With 3 bases removed from V and 1 base from J, the gap between germline ends came to 15 bases. This CDR3 reads CAWRPYWTAQETQYF. The CDR3 nucleotides read TGTGCCTGGAGGCCGTATTGGACAGCCCAAGAGACCCAGTACTTC.

This clonotype showed up many times. The V gene is TRBV12-3 or TRBV12-4, the J gene TRBJ1-1; 7 bases line up with TRBD1. After removal of 5 bases from V and 5 bases from J, the junction contained 8 bases not matched to a gene. CDR3 length: 14 residues. DNA for the CDR3: TGTGCCAGCAGTCAAGACAGGGCAGGGACTGAAGCTTTCTTT. This translates into CASSQDRAGTEAFF.

At least ten counts were recorded for this clonotype. This rearrangement joins TRBV7-3 to TRBJ1-1; D ambiguous. The CDR3 length is 13 residues. Germline V gene sequence: CDR1 SGHTA, CDR2 FQGTGA. V lost 6 bases and J 3 bases, leaving 11 bases between the germline ends. CDR3 bases: TGTGCCAGCAGTCAAAGGAGGGACACTGAAGCTTTCTTT. Translated, it gives CASSQRRDTEAFF.

Many counts were recorded for this clonotype. The CDR3 here is CASSYADRGQETQYF. The CDR3 nucleotides are TGTGCCAGCAGTTACGCAGACAGGGGTCAGGAGACCCAGTACTTC. The chain is built from TRBV6-2 or TRBV6-3 and TRBJ2-5; TRBD1 aligns across 8 bases. The ends lost 2 bases at V and 5 bases at J; junction bases unmatched: 7. Germline V gene lookup returns CDR1 MNHEY and CDR2 SVGEGT. CDR3 size: 15 residues.

The rearrangement joins TRBV7-2 to TRBJ1-3; TRBD1 agrees at 9 bases. The trim removed 4 bases at V and 4 bases at J, leaving 5 bases unmatched. CDR1 and CDR2 (germline): SGHTA, FQGNSA. The CDR3 runs 15 residues. CDR3 DNA sequence: TGTGCCAGCAGCTCCCAGGGACAGGGCGGAAACACCATATATTTT. It translates to CASSSQGQGGNTIYF.

This clonotype was seen ten or more times. The chain is built from TRBV3-1 and TRBJ1-2; TRBD1 might be the D (5 bases). Germline V gene data show CDR1 as LGHDT and CDR2 as YNNKEL (reference sequence). CDR3 length: 12 residues. V shed 1 base and J shed 6 bases, with 6 bases lying between them. CDR3 residues: CASSQGGDGYTF. CDR3 DNA sequence: TGTGCCAGCAGCCAAGGAGGGGATGGCTACACCTTC.

J is TRBJ2-7 and V is TRBV29-1; possibly TRBD1 or TRBD2 for D (5 bases each). From germline, CDR1 is SQVTM and CDR2 ANQGSEA. Trimming removed 4 bases from V and 2 bases from J, with 9 bases in between. This CDR3 has 12 residues. The CDR3 DNA sequence: TGCAGCGTTGTGGGACCCACCTACGAGCAGTACTTC. Amino acids: CSVVGPTYEQYF.

At least ten counts were recorded for this clonotype. The gene calls are TRBV5-5 and TRBJ1-2; no clear D gene. Per germline, CDR1 SGHKS and CDR2 YYEKEE (reference sequence). V was trimmed by 0 bases and J by 5 bases, leaving 8 bases between them. The CDR3 is made up of 13 amino acids. The CDR3 nucleotides are TGTGCCAGCAGCTTGGTGAAGAAATATGGCTACACCTTC. Its translation: CASSLVKKYGYTF.

This clonotype was counted at least ten times. The chain has TRBV11-2 and TRBJ1-1; TRBD1 agrees at 8 bases. Germline CDR1 and CDR2: SGHAT and FQNNGV. CDR3 length: 17 amino acids. V dropped 0 bases and J dropped 3; count of bases not matched to a gene: 9. CDR3 in DNA: TGTGCCAGCAGCTTAGAGATCAGGGGGCTACGGGACACTGAAGCTTTCTTT. Translation gives CASSLEIRGLRDTEAFF.

This clonotype was counted ten times or more. The V call is TRBV13, the J call TRBJ1-1, with TRBD1 matching 11 bases. The CDR3 contains 16 residues. V was clipped by 5 bases and J by 1 base; unmatched bases: 6. The germline V gene encodes CDR1 PRHDT and CDR2 FYEKMQ (reference sequence). The CDR3 here is CASSTRTGGWNTEAFF. The DNA for the CDR3 is TGTGCCAGCAGCACCAGGACAGGGGGCTGGAACACTGAAGCTTTCTTT.

In this sample, this clonotype turned up many times. The V call is TRBV4-1, the J call TRBJ2-2, with TRBD1 identical over 8 bases. The CDR3 is 15 residues long. The V segment lost 5 bases and the J segment 4 bases; nucleotides outside the gene matches: 6. Germline V CDR1 and CDR2: MGHRA, YSYEKL. CDR3 region: CASSYQGASTGELFF. The CDR3 coding sequence is TGCGCCAGCAGCTACCAGGGGGCGAGCACCGGGGAGCTGTTTTTT.

This clonotype was counted at least ten times. The chain combines TRBV7-2 with TRBJ1-2; unclear D gene. V lost 3 bases, J lost 8 bases, and 13 bases lay in between. The CDR3 runs to 13 residues. CDR1 is SGHTA, CDR2 FQGNSA, per germline. The CDR3 loop is CASSLTLASGYTF. As DNA, the CDR3 is TGTGCCAGCAGCTTGACCCTTGCGAGCGGCTACACCTTC.

The V gene is TRBV5-1, the J gene TRBJ2-5, with TRBD1 identical over 11 bases. Germline values: CDR1 SGHRS, CDR2 YFSETQ. The CDR3 loop spans 17 amino acids. The J segment lost 4 bases and the V segment lost 0 bases, leaving 8 bases of the junction unmatched. As DNA, the CDR3 is TGCGCCAGCAGCTTGGAGACCCGGACAGGGGGCGGAGAGACCCAGTACTTC. Amino acids: CASSLETRTGGGETQYF.

This clonotype occurred many times. The chain has TRBV5-1 and TRBJ1-2, with 9 bases aligning to TRBD1. Germline CDR1 SGHRS, CDR2 YFSETQ. This CDR3 contains 16 residues. Trimming took 4 bases from V and 8 from J; bases not matched to a gene: 15. The CDR3 loop is CASSAGTGFSRDGYTF. Here the CDR3 DNA reads TGCGCCAGCAGCGCCGGGACAGGGTTTTCGAGGGACGGCTACACCTTC.

This clonotype occurred many times. The V gene is TRBV24-1, the J gene TRBJ1-2; D is possibly TRBD1 (6 bases). Germline V gene sequence: CDR1 KGHDR, CDR2 SFDVKD. Trimming stripped 5 bases from V and 10 bases from J, with 16 bases between. The length of the CDR3 is 13 residues. The CDR3 DNA reads as TGTGCCACCAGTGGTCCAGGGGTGAACGTCTACACCTTC. This codes for CATSGPGVNVYTF.

The chain has TRBV19 and TRBJ1-6; D gene uncertain. The germline V gene encodes CDR1 LNHDA and CDR2 SQIVND (reference sequence). The CDR3 contains 13 residues. V dropped 1 base and J dropped 9 bases, with 7 bases sitting between them. CDR3: CASSIGVSSPLHF. CDR3 nucleotides: TGTGCCAGTAGTATAGGGGTTTCTTCACCCCTCCACTTT.

The genes are TRBV6-4 and TRBJ2-6, with TRBD1 matching over 10 bases. V was pared by 2 bases and J by 1 base, with 5 bases of the junction left unmatched. The CDR3 consists of 18 residues. Germline CDR1 reads MRHNA; CDR2 reads SNTAGT. CDR3 sequence (DNA): TGTGCCAGCAGTGACCCGGGACAGGGGTTTTCTGGGGCCAACGTCCTGACTTTC. The encoded protein is CASSDPGQGFSGANVLTF.

This clonotype was found many times. V and J are TRBV30 and TRBJ1-1; D unclear. Germline CDR1 reads GTSNPN; CDR2 reads SVGIG (reference sequence). V was shortened by 4 bases and J by 1 base, with 7 bases between the two germline ends. The CDR3 is 12 residues long. CDR3 in DNA: TGTGCCTGGAATCATCAGAACACTGAAGCTTTCTTT. The encoded protein is CAWNHQNTEAFF.

This clonotype was counted at least ten times. The V call is TRBV3-1, the J call TRBJ2-7; 7 bases align to TRBD1. Trimming cost V 3 bases and J 6 bases; bases outside gene matches: 2. This CDR3 is built from 12 residues. Germline V gene sequence: CDR1 LGHDT, CDR2 YNNKEL (reference sequence). The DNA for the CDR3 is TGTGCCAGCAGCCAGGGACAGCGCGAGCAGTACTTC. Its translation is CASSQGQREQYF.

The sample holds many counts of this clonotype. The chain employs TRBV10-3 and TRBJ1-1, with a weak D call TRBD1 (6 bases). The germline V and J ends were trimmed by 6 bases and 0 bases, with 11 bases remaining between them. Germline V gene data show CDR1 as ENHRY and CDR2 as SYGVKD. This CDR3 has 14 residues. CDR3 in amino acids: CAISLDRLNTEAFF. CDR3 DNA: TGTGCCATCAGCCTGGACAGATTGAACACTGAAGCTTTCTTT.

In this sample, this clonotype turned up many times. The rearrangement links TRBV20-1 to TRBJ2-5, with D uncertain. CDR3 length: 13 amino acids. V lost 1 base, J lost 1 base, and 7 bases lay in between. The germline V gene has CDR1 DFQATT and CDR2 SNEGSKA (reference sequence). As DNA, the CDR3 is TGCAGTGCTAGAGCAGCGTTCCAAGAGACCCAGTACTTC. Its protein is CSARAAFQETQYF.

This clonotype was detected ten times or more. The genes are TRBV4-2 and TRBJ1-3; tentative D call: TRBD1 (5 bases). The germline gives CDR1 LGHNA, CDR2 YNFKEQ. Trimming left V 0 bases short and J 4 bases short, with 13 bases between. CDR3 length equals 16 residues. The CDR3 DNA reads TGTGCCAGCAGCCAAGATCCAGGGATGAGGGGAAACACCATATATTTT. Its protein is CASSQDPGMRGNTIYF.

A few counts support this clonotype. J is TRBJ1-5 and V is TRBV4-1; D might be TRBD1 (5 bases). The germline V gene has CDR1 MGHRA and CDR2 YSYEKL. This CDR3 has 13 residues. V lost 5 bases and J lost 7, with 12 bases in between. CDR3: CASSWGRGQPQHF. The CDR3 nucleotides read TGCGCCAGCAGCTGGGGTAGGGGACAGCCCCAGCATTTT.

Many counts were recorded for this clonotype. CDR3 coding DNA: TGTGCCAGCAGTTTAGCTCCGGACCTCAATCAGCCCCAGCATTTT. It encodes CASSLAPDLNQPQHF. The chain links TRBV28 to TRBJ1-5; D is unresolved. Trimming stripped 2 bases from V and 3 bases from J, with 11 bases between. Per germline, CDR1 MDHEN and CDR2 SYDVKM. The CDR3 is 15 residues long.

At least ten counts were recorded for this clonotype. The chain links TRBV15 to TRBJ1-1, with no clear D. Trimming cost V 4 bases and J 1 base, with 4 bases left between them. This CDR3 region has 12 residues. Germline V gene data show CDR1 as LNHNV and CDR2 as YYDKDF (reference sequence). CDR3 coding DNA: TGTGCCACCAGCACCCAGAACACTGAAGCTTTCTTT. Translation gives CATSTQNTEAFF.

This clonotype was counted at least ten times. The chain recombines TRBV6-1 with TRBJ1-5, with 10 bases identical to TRBD1. With V trimmed by 6 bases and J by 6 bases, 8 bases remained unmatched. The CDR3 totals 15 residues. Germline V CDR1 and CDR2: MNHNS, SASEGT. The CDR3: CASSQGQGVIQPQHF. The CDR3 DNA reads TGTGCCAGCAGCCAAGGACAGGGGGTAATTCAGCCCCAGCATTTT.

This clonotype was detected ten times or more. CDR3 in DNA: TGTGCCAGCAGACTCCTTATGAACACTGAAGCTTTCTTT. Residues: CASRLLMNTEAFF. The gene calls are TRBV7-8 and TRBJ1-1; no clear D gene. Trimming cost V 6 bases and J 0 bases, with 8 bases left between them. The CDR3 runs 13 residues. The V gene's germline CDR1 is SGHVS and CDR2 FQNEAQ.

This clonotype came up many times. The rearrangement uses TRBV29-1 and TRBJ1-5, with D uncertain. CDR1 is SQVTM, CDR2 ANQGSEA, per germline. Trimming stripped 6 bases from V and 2 bases from J, with 14 bases between. The CDR3 consists of 14 residues. The CDR3 DNA reads as TGCAGCGTCCAATCGACGGAAGGCAATCAGCCCCAGCATTTT. Its translation is CSVQSTEGNQPQHF.